This passage covers 10 T cell receptor beta chains from one sample sequenced in a study of CD8 T cells in Susac syndrome. A quantity of roughly 0.5 to 1 ug RNA underwent reverse transcription using random hexamers. From the immunoSEQ multiplex PCR reads, TCRdb called clonotypes with MiXCR, one entry per CDR3 protein. The table has 110,000 or so distinct CDR3 sequences, 85% to 95% seen once. Sequenced material: CD4+ T cells from PBMCs. These TCRs come from a human donor with multiple sclerosis.

The chain is built from TRBV5-8 and TRBJ2-3; D remains ambiguous. Trimming took 0 bases from V and 9 from J, leaving 2 bases between them. Germline lookup yields CDR1 SGHTS and CDR2 YDEGEE. The CDR3 has 10 residues. CDR3 protein: CASSLGTQYF. CDR3 bases: TGTGCCAGCAGCTTGGGAACGCAGTATTTT.

This chain links TRBV7-8 with TRBJ1-1; TRBD1 aligns across 7 bases. With V trimmed by 1 base and J by 1 base, 6 bases remained unmatched. There are 16 residues in the CDR3. Per the germline V gene, CDR1 is SGHVS and CDR2 is FQNEAQ. CDR3 loop: CASSLVPGTANTEAFF. CDR3 DNA: TGTGCCAGCAGCTTAGTTCCCGGGACAGCGAACACTGAAGCTTTCTTT. Full variable domain (rest looked up from reference TRBV7-8 and TRBJ1-1): GAGVSQSPRYKVAKRGQDVALRCDPISGHVSLFWYQQALGQGPEFLTYFQNEAQLDKSGLPSDRFFAERPEGSVSTLKIQRTQQEDSAVYLCASSLVPGTANTEAFFGQGTRLTVV.

The J gene is TRBJ2-5, the V gene TRBV19; D perhaps matches TRBD1 (5 bases). V was pared by 6 bases and J by 3 bases, with 20 bases between. Germline V gene sequence: CDR1 LNHDA, CDR2 SQIVND (reference sequence). This CDR3 region has 16 residues. The CDR3 here is CASSLVQGRTKETQYF. CDR3 nucleotide sequence: TGTGCCAGTAGCCTCGTTCAGGGCAGGACCAAAGAGACCCAGTACTTC.

V usage is TRBV9 and J usage is TRBJ2-5; TRBD1 matches at 7 bases. The CDR3 is 15 residues long. V lost 0 bases, J lost 2 bases, and 4 bases stayed unmatched. Germline V lookup: CDR1 SGDLS, CDR2 YYNGEE. CDR3 nucleotides: TGTGCCAGCAGCGTAGAACCGGGACAGCAAGAGACCCAGTACTTC. It translates to CASSVEPGQQETQYF.

This rearrangement joins TRBV29-1 to TRBJ2-5, with a weak D call TRBD2 (6 bases). The V and J ends lost 4 bases and 2 bases respectively, with 14 bases between them. CDR3 length equals 14 residues. Per the germline V gene, CDR1 is SQVTM and CDR2 is ANQGSEA. The CDR3 DNA reads TGCAGCGTTGGAGGCCCGAGCGGGCAAGAGACCCAGTACTTC. Translation gives CSVGGPSGQETQYF.

The genes are TRBV2 and TRBJ2-1; 13 bases map to TRBD2. Trimming took 8 bases from V and 2 from J; bases not matched to a gene: 15. The CDR3 spans 19 residues. Germline V lookup: CDR1 SNHLY, CDR2 FYNNEI. The CDR3 DNA sequence: TGTGCCAGCTGGAGTACTAGCGGGGGGGCCCTTGGGGCCTACAATGAGCAGTTCTTC. This gives the protein CASWSTSGGALGAYNEQFF.

The chain uses TRBV10-3 and TRBJ1-1; tentatively, D is TRBD1 (6 bases). The CDR3 has 15 residues. Trimming left V 3 bases short and J 5 bases short, with 16 bases between. Germline V CDR1 and CDR2: ENHRY, SYGVKD. DNA of the CDR3: TGTGCCATCAGTGAAGGAGTCAGGGGTGTTACTGAAGCTTTCTTT. Protein sequence: CAISEGVRGVTEAFF.

The gene calls are TRBV7-2 and TRBJ2-2; 10 bases map to TRBD2. The CDR3 has 17 amino acids. V trimming: 5 bases; J trimming: 6 bases; junction bases outside the gene matches: 12. Germline CDR1 reads SGHTA; CDR2 reads FQGNSA. CDR3 in DNA: TGTGCCAGCAGCCCCCGCCCAGAGAGCGGGGGGGCCGGGGAGCTGTTTTTT. Translation gives CASSPRPESGGAGELFF.

The CDR3: CASSQGEGTGETQYF. Written as DNA, the CDR3 is TGTGCCAGCAGCCAAGGTGAAGGAACAGGGGAGACCCAGTACTTC. This chain connects TRBV4-2 to TRBJ2-5; tentatively, D is TRBD1 (6 bases). The V gene's germline CDR1 is LGHNA and CDR2 YNFKEQ. V shed 1 base and J shed 5 bases, with 14 bases lying between them. The CDR3 loop spans 15 amino acids.

The chain uses TRBV2 and TRBJ2-4; tentatively, D is TRBD1 (5 bases). The V end lost 7 bases, the J end lost 2 bases, and 12 bases lay between the germline ends. The V gene's germline CDR1 is SNHLY and CDR2 FYNNEI. There are 14 residues in the CDR3. This CDR3 reads CASMTTETKNIQYF. For the CDR3, the DNA is TGTGCCAGCATGACGACAGAGACCAAAAACATTCAGTACTTC.